Listed below are T cell receptor beta chains from one sample, sequenced in a study of patients and donors after allogeneic stem cell transplantation. TCRdb independently ran MiXCR on the RT-PCR reads; one entry per CDR3 protein. The profile shows about 34,000 distinct CDR3 sequences, 35% to 40% of them singletons. The sequenced sample consisted of blood, either unsorted or a sorted T cell fraction (not recorded which). The receptors stem from a human donor who was either an allogeneic HSCT recipient or a stem cell or donor lymphocyte infusion donor (not recorded which). It is not recorded whose cells these are; they may come from a transplant donor. The CDR3 runs from the conserved cysteine through the conserved F or W. D genes are given only for firm matches. Some rows mark clone size as missing; the rest say once, few, many or name a class of expanded clone.

abundance	v_gene	d_gene	len	j_gene	CDR3aa	CDR3nt
many	TRBV18	TRBD1	14	TRBJ1-5	CASSPGQHNQPQHF	TGTGCCAGCTCACCGGGACAGCACAATCAGCCCCAGCATTTT
NA	TRBV7-2	TRBD2	13	TRBJ2-3	CASSLRPTGGKYF	TGTGCCAGCAGCTTGAGACCTACGGGGGGAAAGTATTTT
few	TRBV19	NA	14	TRBJ1-5	CASSIQGKGQPQHF	TGTGCCAGTAGTATACAGGGGAAGGGCCAGCCCCAGCATTTT
few	TRBV5-4	TRBD1	15	TRBJ2-2	CASSWSTGAPGELFF	TGTGCCAGCAGCTGGTCGACAGGGGCCCCAGGGGAGCTGTTTTTT
NA	TRBV24-1	TRBD1	15	TRBJ2-1	CATSDTGGAYNEQFF	TGTGCCACCAGTGATACAGGGGGCGCCTACAATGAGCAGTTCTTC
few	TRBV27	NA	14	TRBJ1-5	CASRKGLNNQPQHF	TGTGCCAGCAGAAAGGGGCTGAACAATCAGCCCCAGCATTTT
few	TRBV10-3	TRBD1	15	TRBJ2-1	CAISVSGQGENEQFF	TGTGCCATCAGTGTATCGGGACAGGGAGAGAATGAGCAGTTCTTC
few	TRBV7-2	TRBD1	15	TRBJ1-5	CASSLDRGSNQPQHF	TGTGCCAGCAGCCTTGACAGGGGGAGCAATCAGCCCCAGCATTTT
NA	TRBV4-3	TRBD1	16	TRBJ1-4	CASSQDPGTGSEKLFF	TGCGCCAGCAGCCAGGACCCCGGGACAGGGTCGGAAAAACTGTTTTTT
many	TRBV2	TRBD2	16	TRBJ2-2	CASSVLAGYDTGELFF	TGTGCCAGCAGTGTACTAGCGGGGTACGACACCGGGGAGCTGTTTTTT
NA	TRBV6-1	NA	16	TRBJ1-5	CASRTLTEYSNQPQHF	TGTGCCAGCAGAACCCTGACAGAGTATAGCAATCAGCCCCAGCATTTT
NA	TRBV20-1	TRBD2	17	TRBJ2-1	CSARDPLAGDNYNEQFF	TGCAGTGCTAGGGACCCTCTAGCGGGTGATAATTACAATGAGCAGTTCTTC
many	TRBV10-3	TRBD1	16	TRBJ1-5	CAISDGTGGSNQPQHF	TGTGCCATCAGTGACGGGACAGGGGGGAGCAATCAGCCCCAGCATTTT
many	TRBV20-1	TRBD2	15	TRBJ2-1	CSAMGLAGLYNEQFF	TGCAGTGCCATGGGACTAGCGGGACTATACAATGAGCAGTTCTTC
NA	TRBV12-3/TRBV12-4	TRBD1	16	TRBJ1-5	CASDILAGGGGQPQHF	TGTGCCAGCGACATTCTTGCAGGGGGCGGTGGTCAGCCCCAGCATTTT
NA	TRBV7-2	NA	12	TRBJ1-2	CASSQTNYGYTF	TGTGCCAGCAGCCAAACTAACTATGGCTACACCTTC
NA	TRBV12-3/TRBV12-4	NA	11	TRBJ1-2	CASSVGYGYTF	TGTGCCAGCAGCGTGGGCTATGGCTACACCTTC